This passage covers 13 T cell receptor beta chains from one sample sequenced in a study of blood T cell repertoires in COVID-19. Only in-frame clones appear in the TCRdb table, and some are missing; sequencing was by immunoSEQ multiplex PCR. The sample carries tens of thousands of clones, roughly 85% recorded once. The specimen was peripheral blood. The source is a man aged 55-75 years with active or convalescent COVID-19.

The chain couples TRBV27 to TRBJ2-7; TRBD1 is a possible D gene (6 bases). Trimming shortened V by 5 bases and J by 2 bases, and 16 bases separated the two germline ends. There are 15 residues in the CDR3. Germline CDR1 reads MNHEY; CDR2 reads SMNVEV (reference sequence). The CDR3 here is CASSLGTFGPYEQYF. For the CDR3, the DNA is TGTGCCAGCAGTCTCGGGACATTTGGACCCTACGAGCAGTACTTC.

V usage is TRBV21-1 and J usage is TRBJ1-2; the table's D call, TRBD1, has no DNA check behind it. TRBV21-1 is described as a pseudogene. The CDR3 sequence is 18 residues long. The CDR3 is CASSKEGSRDRKGYGYTF. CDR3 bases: TGTGCCAGCAGCAAAGAGGGGTCCCGGGACAGAAAGGGCTATGGCTACACCTTC.

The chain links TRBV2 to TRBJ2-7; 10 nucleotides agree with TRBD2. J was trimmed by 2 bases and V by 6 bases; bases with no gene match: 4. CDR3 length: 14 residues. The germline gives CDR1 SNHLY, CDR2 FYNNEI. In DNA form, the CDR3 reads TGTGCCAGCAGCCCCCTAGCGGGGGCCTACGAGCAGTACTTC. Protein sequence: CASSPLAGAYEQYF.

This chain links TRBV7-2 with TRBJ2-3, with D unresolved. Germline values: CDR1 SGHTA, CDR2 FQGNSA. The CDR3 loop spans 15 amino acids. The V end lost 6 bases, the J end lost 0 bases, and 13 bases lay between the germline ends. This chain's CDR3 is CASSQFGFSTDTQYF. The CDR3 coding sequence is TGTGCCAGCAGTCAGTTTGGCTTTAGCACAGATACGCAGTATTTT.

The CDR3 here is CASSLPTGNNQPQHF. The CDR3 DNA reads as TGTGCCAGCAGTTTGCCGACAGGGAACAATCAGCCCCAGCATTTT. The chain uses TRBV28 and TRBJ1-5, with 7 bases fitting TRBD1. Germline CDR1 and CDR2: MDHEN and SYDVKM. V was pared by 3 bases and J by 3 bases, with 5 bases of the junction left unmatched. The CDR3 sequence is 15 residues long.

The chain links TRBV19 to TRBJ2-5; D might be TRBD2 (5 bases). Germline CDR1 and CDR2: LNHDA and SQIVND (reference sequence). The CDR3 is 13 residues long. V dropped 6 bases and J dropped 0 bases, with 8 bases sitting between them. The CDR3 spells CASREGNQETQYF. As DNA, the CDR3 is TGTGCCAGTAGAGAGGGAAACCAAGAGACCCAGTACTTC. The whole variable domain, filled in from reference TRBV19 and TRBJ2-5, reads DGGITQSPKYLFRKEGQNVTLSCEQNLNHDAMYWYRQDPGQGLRLIYYSQIVNDFQKGDIAEGYSVSREKKESFPLTVTSAQKNPTAFYLCASREGNQETQYFGPGTRLLVL.

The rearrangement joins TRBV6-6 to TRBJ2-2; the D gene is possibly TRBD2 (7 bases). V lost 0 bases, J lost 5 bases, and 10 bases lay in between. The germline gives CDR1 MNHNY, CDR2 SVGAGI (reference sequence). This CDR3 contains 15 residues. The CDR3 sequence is CASSYSGGATGELFF. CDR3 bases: TGTGCCAGCAGTTACTCAGGGGGGGCAACCGGGGAGCTGTTTTTT.

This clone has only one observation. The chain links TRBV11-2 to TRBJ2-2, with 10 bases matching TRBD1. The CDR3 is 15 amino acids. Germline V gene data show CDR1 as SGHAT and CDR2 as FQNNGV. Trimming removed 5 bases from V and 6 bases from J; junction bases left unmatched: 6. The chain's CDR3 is CASSTDRGRAGELFF. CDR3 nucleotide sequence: TGTGCCAGCAGCACAGACAGGGGGCGGGCCGGGGAGCTGTTTTTT.

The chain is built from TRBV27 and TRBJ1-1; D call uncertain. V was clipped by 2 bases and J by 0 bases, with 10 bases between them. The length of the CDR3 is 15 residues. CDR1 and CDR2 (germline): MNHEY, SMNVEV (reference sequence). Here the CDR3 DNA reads TGTGCCAGCAGTTTACGGTCGCAGGTGAACACTGAAGCTTTCTTT. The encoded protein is CASSLRSQVNTEAFF.

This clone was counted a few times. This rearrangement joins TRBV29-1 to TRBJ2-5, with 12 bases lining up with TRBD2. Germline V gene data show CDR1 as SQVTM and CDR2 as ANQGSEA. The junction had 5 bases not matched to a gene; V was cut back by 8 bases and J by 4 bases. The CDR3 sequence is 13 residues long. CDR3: CSPRLAGVETQYF. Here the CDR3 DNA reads TGCAGCCCAAGACTAGCGGGGGTAGAGACCCAGTACTTC.

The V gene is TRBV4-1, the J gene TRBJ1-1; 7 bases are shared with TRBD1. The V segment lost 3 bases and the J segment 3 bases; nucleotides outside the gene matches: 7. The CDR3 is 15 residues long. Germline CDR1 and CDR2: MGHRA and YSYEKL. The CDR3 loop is CASSQGQFLDTEAFF. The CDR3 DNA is TGCGCCAGCAGCCAGGGACAGTTTTTGGACACTGAAGCTTTCTTT.

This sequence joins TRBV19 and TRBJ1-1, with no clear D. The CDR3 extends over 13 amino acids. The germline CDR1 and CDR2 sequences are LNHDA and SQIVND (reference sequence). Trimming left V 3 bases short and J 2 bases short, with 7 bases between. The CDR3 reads CASSMRVNTEAFF. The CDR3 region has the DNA TGTGCCAGTAGTATGAGGGTCAACACTGAAGCTTTCTTT.

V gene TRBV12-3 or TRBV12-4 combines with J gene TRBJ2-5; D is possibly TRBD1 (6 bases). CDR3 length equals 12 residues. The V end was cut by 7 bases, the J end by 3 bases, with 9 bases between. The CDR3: CASTDRKETQYF. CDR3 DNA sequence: TGTGCCAGCACGGACAGAAAAGAGACCCAGTACTTC.